This T cell receptor beta chain was profiled in a study of T cells in Graves' hyperthyroidism and ophthalmopathy. This clonotype was seen ten or more times. The target antigen is unknown. This CDR3 contains 17 residues. Germline CDR1 reads ENHRY; CDR2 reads SYGVKD. Trimming pared 2 bases from V and 0 bases from J, leaving 16 bases between. Study-wide points: Blood samples included most of the expanded thyroid clonotypes exceeding 0.001. For ophthalmopathy, model prediction preceded onset by a median 6.5 months. Classification by a 13 V-J model distinguished ophthalmopathy from stable hyperthyroidism.

RNA transcripts yielded amplified TCR beta CDR3 regions. HTBI primers were used for first-round RT-PCR of the TCR CDR3. TCRdb re-called the multiplex PCR reads with MiXCR, one entry per CDR3 protein. The data contain about 400,000 distinct CDR3 sequences, 14% of them seen just once; the ten biggest clones take up around 19%. Sequencing used blood. This sequence was found in a woman aged 25 to 39 with Graves' ophthalmopathy. The chain links TRBV10-3 to TRBJ1-1; possible D gene TRBD1, 5 bases. The CDR3 DNA reads TGTGCCATCAGTGAGGGGGAGACGGGACTCATGAACACTGAAGCTTTCTTT. Protein product: CAISEGETGLMNTEAFF.